This is a list of T cell receptor beta chains from one sample in a study of blood T cell repertoires in COVID-19. The protocol was immunoSEQ multiplex PCR, while the TCRdb copy is restricted to in-frame clones and leaves out a portion. This table holds 250,000 to 300,000 clones, approximately 88% found once. The sample comprised PBMCs or T cells enriched from blood (not recorded which). These receptor sequences come from a woman in her thirties or forties who had recovered from COVID-19. The conserved cysteine and the conserved F or W are not part of the CDR3 here. Clone size appears in some rows only: once, few, many, or a class for an expanded clone.

CDR3 protein | V gene | clone size
ASHVGASGYNEQF | TRBV19 | .
AWSVGQGNYEQY | TRBV30 | many
ASSFGQAGGPQH | TRBV2 | .
ASSQDLELGQGGEQY | TRBV4-3 | .
ASSVGMGNYGYT | TRBV9 | .
SVEDRYRGGGETQY | TRBV29-1 | once
ASNLGNQGYEQY | TRBV2 | .
ATSDTGSADTQY | TRBV24-1 | .
ASSETRTLSPLH | TRBV10-2 | .
ASSANLAGGAYNEQF | TRBV13 | once
ASSPLGDTYGYT | TRBV18 | .
ASSQGTGQVSYEQY | TRBV4-1 | once
ASNLGTIYGYT | TRBV19 | .
ATSRDRLNSPLH | TRBV15 | once
ASRGGRGSPLH | TRBV2 | .
ASSLGGTGGYGYT | TRBV7-2 | .
ASSLDGGEDTGELF | TRBV5-8 | .
ASRSTGGNYGYT | TRBV7-9 | .
ASGSFNSPLH | TRBV12-5 | .
ASSLYPGGSGNEQF | TRBV7-2 | .
ASSQVGGLAGGPYNEQF | TRBV3-1/TRBV3-2 | .
ASSTPTQGDTEAF | TRBV5-6 | .
ASSFEDSNQPQH | TRBV5-5 | .
ASSEARGLYGYT | TRBV6-1 | .
ASSSFWQDEQY | TRBV5-1 | .
ASSLLVVGPKVTQY | TRBV7-3 | .
ASSLGSGRLNEQF | TRBV11-1 | once
ASSLVQGALNTGELF | TRBV5-6 | .
SVGDRGQTEAF | TRBV29-1 | .
SASQGNTQY | TRBV20-1 | .
ASSPATGRYGYT | TRBV27 | .
ASSYNAAGELF | TRBV11-1 | .
ASSFQGARETQY | TRBV5-5 | .
ASIDQGLNYGYT | TRBV2 | .
ASNHYYEQY | TRBV6-5 | .
ASSSGGGVAYNEQF | TRBV5-4 | .
ASSHWTGGNTEAF | TRBV27 | .
ASSQYRNYGYT | TRBV6-5 | .
SADSGDGYT | TRBV20-1 | .
ASSLYRGTNYGYT | TRBV6-5 | .
ASSIDTWDSGGYT | TRBV19 | .
ASSEAGGRGAYNEQF | TRBV6-1 | .
ASSLRGRTSTDTQY | TRBV28 | .
ATAGTGFYDTGELF | TRBV19 | once
ASRYGAGGAF | TRBV13 | .
ASSLIGRAVSYEQY | TRBV5-1 | .
ASSHAARLGADTQY | TRBV11-1 | .
ASSFGTTYNEQF | TRBV27 | .
ASSQGGSTYEQY | TRBV4-3 | .
ASSLNPRGSTDTQY | TRBV7-3 | .
ASSLLQGASYGYT | TRBV11-2 | .
ASSTLSGGVAAGELF | TRBV27 | .
ASSPRLGTGSLGTEAF | TRBV5-4 | few
ATQLGWDRGGKLF | TRBV19 | .